This is a list of T cell receptor beta chains from one sample in a study of cytomegalovirus exposure and HLA in healthy donors. The repertoire was sequenced with immunoSEQ multiplex PCR; TCRdb's copy has only in-frame clones and lacks some. The table gives fewer than 85,000 clones; the top ten clones make up roughly an eighth of it. The sequenced sample consisted of PBMCs. These receptors originate from a man aged 45-65 years in good health and CMV-seropositive. Each CDR3 is given with its conserved first and last residue. The D gene is left open where the match is weak.

v_gene	j_gene	d_gene	CDR3nt	CDR3aa
TRBV18	TRBJ1-5	TRBD1	TGTGCCAGCTCAGGACAGGGTGGTTCTCAGCCCCAGCATTTT	CASSGQGGSQPQHF
TRBV2	TRBJ2-2	TRBD2	TGTGCCAGCAGTGCCCGACTAGCGGGAGCCCCCGGGGAGCTGTTTTTT	CASSARLAGAPGELFF
TRBV6-5	TRBJ1-2	TRBD1	TGTGCCAGCAGTTACCCCAATGGGGACAGAAGGCGATACACCTTC	CASSYPNGDRRRYTF
TRBV27	TRBJ1-1	NA	TGTGCCAGCAGTTTAGGAACAGAAGGCACTGAAGCTTTCTTT	CASSLGTEGTEAFF
TRBV6-1	TRBJ2-7	NA	TGTGCCAGCAGTGAAGTAGGGGGTAGCTACGAGCAGTACTTC	CASSEVGGSYEQYF
TRBV29-1	TRBJ2-1	TRBD1	TGCAGCGTCCTAGACAGGGCCAATGAGCAGTTCTTC	CSVLDRANEQFF
TRBV19	TRBJ1-2	TRBD1	TGTGCCAGTAGTATAGCGGCACAGGGGGCGATCTATGGCTACACCTTC	CASSIAAQGAIYGYTF
TRBV10-3	TRBJ2-7	TRBD2	TGTGCCATCAGTGAGTCGAAGGGCGGGGAGGGCGAGCAGTACTTC	CAISESKGGEGEQYF
TRBV9	TRBJ2-5	NA	TGTGCCAGCAGCCAGGGGGGTATCGGGAAAGAGGCCCAGTACTTC	CASSQGGIGKEAQYF
TRBV5-1	TRBJ2-1	TRBD2	TGCGCCAGCAGCTTGGGACTAGCGGCACTCCCCCCCCCAATCTTC	CASSLGLAALPPPIF
TRBV5-1	TRBJ2-5	TRBD1	TGCGCCAGCACCCCCGAGGGGGCCCCGGGGGAGACCCAGTACTTC	CASTPEGAPGETQYF
TRBV19	TRBJ2-2	TRBD2	TGTGCCAGTAGTCCAACGGGACTAGGTAGTACCGGGGAGCTGTTTTTT	CASSPTGLGSTGELFF